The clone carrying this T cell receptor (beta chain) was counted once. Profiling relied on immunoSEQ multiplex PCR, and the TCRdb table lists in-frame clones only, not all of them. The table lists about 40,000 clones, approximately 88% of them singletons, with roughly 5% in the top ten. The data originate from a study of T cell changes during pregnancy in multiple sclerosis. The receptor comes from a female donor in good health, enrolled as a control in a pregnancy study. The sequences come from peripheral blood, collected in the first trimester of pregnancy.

CDR3 nucleotides: TGCGCCAGCAGTTTACAGGGAAGTGAAAAACTGTTTTTT. It specifies CASSLQGSEKLFF. The rearrangement joins TRBV10-1 to TRBJ1-4; D may be TRBD1 (6 bases). The germline V and J ends were trimmed by 5 bases and 7 bases, with 11 bases remaining between them. Per germline, CDR1 WNHNN and CDR2 SYGVQD (reference sequence). The CDR3 has 13 amino acids.